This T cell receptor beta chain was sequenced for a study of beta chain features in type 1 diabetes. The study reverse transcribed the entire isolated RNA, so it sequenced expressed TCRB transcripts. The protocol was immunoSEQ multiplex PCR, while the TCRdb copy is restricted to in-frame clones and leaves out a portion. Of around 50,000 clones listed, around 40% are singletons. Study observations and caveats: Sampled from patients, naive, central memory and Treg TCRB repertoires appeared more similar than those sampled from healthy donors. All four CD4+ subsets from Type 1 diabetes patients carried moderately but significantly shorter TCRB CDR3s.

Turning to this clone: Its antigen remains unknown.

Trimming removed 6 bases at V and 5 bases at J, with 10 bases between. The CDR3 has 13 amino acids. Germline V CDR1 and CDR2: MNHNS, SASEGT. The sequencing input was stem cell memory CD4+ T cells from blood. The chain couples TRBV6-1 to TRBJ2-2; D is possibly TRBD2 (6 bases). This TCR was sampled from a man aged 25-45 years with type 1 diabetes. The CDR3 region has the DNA TGTGCCAGCAGGGAGGGAGTAACCGGGGAGCTGTTTTTT. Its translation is CASREGVTGELFF.